This TCR beta chain was obtained from a study of cytomegalovirus exposure and HLA in healthy donors. Generated by immunoSEQ multiplex PCR, the TCRdb table keeps only in-frame clones and is missing some. The repertoire has almost 70,000 clones, 96% of them found once; the top ten carry 4.5%. The CDR3 contains 15 residues. With 5 bases clipped from V and 2 bases from J, the junction kept 7 bases outside the gene matches. Germline CDR1 KGHSH, CDR2 LQKENI. Study results and caveats: Cytomegalovirus-associated status was assigned to some 180 TCR beta chains.

With respect to this clone: Its specificity is not known.

Sequenced material: PBMCs. The chain carries TRBV18 and TRBJ2-7; 9 bases are a match to TRBD1. The TCR originated in a woman aged 18-29 years in good health and CMV-seropositive. CDR3 bases: TGTGCCAGCTCATCGGCCGGGACAGGGCCCTACGAGCAGTACTTC. This encodes CASSSAGTGPYEQYF.